Listed here are 28 T cell receptor beta chains from one sample, sequenced in a study of shared clonotypes between healthy human individuals (dated by TCRdb to the early 2020s). Library creation used the immunoSEQ multiplex PCR assay. TCRdb holds this immuneACCESS table with in-frame rearrangements only. Some clones are missing; in checked studies, unresolved V genes explain under half, and the rest has no known cause. The sample data list 950,000 to 1,300,000 clones, and more than 65% of these were observed just once. The leading ten clones occupy around 1.5% of the sample. The sample consisted of memory CD4+ T cells sorted from blood. The label giving this sample's cell subset or site can be read as: CD45RA-negative fraction. The receptors derive from a man aged 18 to 35 in good health.

This chain connects TRBV4-3 to TRBJ1-4; weak D call: TRBD1 (6 bases). CDR1 is LGHNA, CDR2 YSLEER, per germline. V lost 0 bases and J 7 bases, leaving 21 bases between the germline ends. This CDR3 is built from 18 residues. The DNA for the CDR3 is TGCGCCAGCAGCCAAGAAGTACAGGGAATGCGACCGATTGAAAAACTGTTTTTT. Protein sequence: CASSQEVQGMRPIEKLFF.

The rearrangement joins TRBV6-5 to TRBJ1-6, with TRBD1 identical over 9 bases. Germline assignment: CDR1 MNHEY and CDR2 SVGAGI. Trimming cost V 6 bases and J 9 bases; bases outside gene matches: 3. CDR3 length: 13 residues. CDR3 bases: TGTGCCAGCAGCGGACAGGGGACTTCACCCCTCCACTTT. Amino acids: CASSGQGTSPLHF.

The rearrangement uses TRBV2 and TRBJ2-5; no firm D call. CDR3 length: 13 amino acids. With 6 bases removed from V and 1 base from J, the gap between germline ends came to 9 bases. Looked up from germline, CDR1 is SNHLY and CDR2 is FYNNEI. In DNA, the CDR3 is TGTGCCAGCAGGTACTCGCCCCAAGAGACCCAGTACTTC. This codes for CASRYSPQETQYF.

This chain joins TRBV9 and TRBJ1-4; no firm D call. The CDR3 has 14 amino acids. The germline V and J ends were trimmed by 0 bases and 5 bases, with 8 bases remaining between them. Germline values: CDR1 SGDLS, CDR2 YYNGEE. The CDR3 sequence is CASSVGVANEKLFF. CDR3 nucleotides: TGTGCCAGCAGCGTAGGGGTTGCGAATGAAAAACTGTTTTTT.

The chain links TRBV28 to TRBJ2-3, with no clear D. This CDR3 has 14 amino acids. Germline CDR1 is MDHEN and CDR2 is SYDVKM. Between the trimmed V and J ends, which lost 2 bases and 3 bases, there was a span of 9 bases. The CDR3: CASSLTQSTDTQYF. In nucleotides, the CDR3 is TGTGCCAGCAGTTTAACCCAATCGACAGATACGCAGTATTTT.

The V and J genes are TRBV6-1 and TRBJ1-4, with D possibly being TRBD1 (5 bases). Germline CDR1 reads MNHNS; CDR2 reads SASEGT. The CDR3 extends over 15 amino acids. Deletions cut 6 bases from V and 8 bases from J, with 19 bases between. CDR3 in DNA: TGTGCCAGCAGGAACGGGGACTCACCGGGAGAAAAACTGTTTTTT. Encoded protein: CASRNGDSPGEKLFF.

The chain joins TRBV7-9 to TRBJ2-2; D uncertain. Germline CDR1 SEHNR, CDR2 FQNEAQ (reference sequence). The CDR3 runs to 15 residues. V lost 5 bases and J lost 4, with 14 bases in between. The CDR3 is CASSPPSGGTGELFF. The CDR3 nucleotides read TGTGCCAGCAGCCCTCCCTCGGGCGGCACCGGGGAGCTGTTTTTT.

The V and J genes are TRBV4-1 and TRBJ2-3; D call uncertain. The CDR3 runs 15 residues. Trimming removed 4 bases from V and 3 bases from J, with 14 bases in between. Looked up from germline, CDR1 is MGHRA and CDR2 is YSYEKL. The CDR3 loop is CASSPQTGKTDTQYF. CDR3 bases: TGCGCCAGCAGCCCCCAAACTGGCAAAACAGATACGCAGTATTTT.

The rearrangement joins TRBV28 to TRBJ2-3, with 12 bases aligning to TRBD2. The ends lost 4 bases at V and 2 bases at J; junction bases unmatched: 13. Germline loops: CDR1 MDHEN, CDR2 SYDVKM. The CDR3 consists of 19 residues. The CDR3 reads CASSSFWTSGVGFTDTQYF. CDR3 coding DNA: TGTGCCAGCAGTTCGTTTTGGACTAGCGGGGTGGGTTTCACAGATACGCAGTATTTT.

The chain uses TRBV28 and TRBJ1-4; D not resolved. Germline CDR1 reads MDHEN; CDR2 reads SYDVKM. Trimming took off 6 bases at V and 4 bases at J, with 9 bases between the two ends. The CDR3 extends over 13 amino acids. In DNA form, the CDR3 reads TGTGCCAGCAGAAGCAGCCTTAATGAAAAACTGTTTTTT. Translated: CASRSSLNEKLFF.

The rearrangement joins TRBV19 to TRBJ2-2, with D tentatively TRBD2 (7 bases). The CDR3 sequence is 16 residues long. Trimming removed 5 bases at V and 5 bases at J, with 18 bases between. Germline loops: CDR1 LNHDA, CDR2 SQIVND (reference sequence). CDR3 sequence: CASSSVGGLYTGELFF. The CDR3 DNA reads TGTGCCAGTAGTTCCGTCGGGGGGCTGTATACCGGGGAGCTGTTTTTT.

The chain combines TRBV7-6 with TRBJ2-5; a weak D match, TRBD1 (5 bases). CDR3 length: 12 amino acids. V lost 7 bases and J lost 0, with 6 bases in between. In germline, CDR1 is SGHVS, CDR2 FNYEAQ. The CDR3 spells CASKGYQETQYF. CDR3 in DNA: TGTGCCAGCAAGGGGTACCAAGAGACCCAGTACTTC.

The chain is built from TRBV30 and TRBJ1-2, with D perhaps TRBD1 (5 bases). CDR3 length: 13 amino acids. V lost 2 bases to trimming and J lost 5 bases, with 12 bases between them. Germline CDR1 GTSNPN, CDR2 SVGIG (reference sequence). The CDR3 spells CAWSKGSRYGYTF. CDR3 coding DNA: TGTGCCTGGAGTAAGGGGTCTAGGTATGGCTACACCTTC.

The genes are TRBV6-5 and TRBJ2-3, with D tentatively TRBD1 (6 bases). This CDR3 is built from 16 residues. The V gene's germline CDR1 is MNHEY and CDR2 SVGAGI. With 0 bases removed from V and 4 bases from J, the gap between germline ends came to 14 bases. The CDR3 coding sequence is TGTGCCAGCAGTTACTCCCATAACACAGGGCCAGATACGCAGTATTTT. As protein: CASSYSHNTGPDTQYF.

CDR3 protein: CASSYRVTSSYEQYF. The DNA for the CDR3 is TGTGCCAGCAGCTACAGGGTAACTAGCTCCTACGAGCAGTACTTC. The chain is built from TRBV7-8 and TRBJ2-7; the D gene is possibly TRBD1 (6 bases). Trimming removed 4 bases at V and 0 bases at J, with 13 bases between. The CDR3 is 15 amino acids. Germline V lookup: CDR1 SGHVS, CDR2 FQNEAQ.

The rearrangement joins TRBV2 to TRBJ2-7; possibly TRBD2 for D (5 bases). CDR3 length equals 13 residues. Germline V lookup: CDR1 SNHLY, CDR2 FYNNEI. V dropped 7 bases and J dropped 5 bases, with 15 bases sitting between them. In nucleotides, the CDR3 is TGTGCCAGCACCGATTCGGGGTCCCACGAGCAGTACTTC. This gives the protein CASTDSGSHEQYF.

CDR3 sequence: CASSQHIKGTPGDGYTF. DNA of the CDR3: TGCGCCAGCAGCCAACATATAAAAGGGACACCGGGGGATGGCTACACCTTC. The chain carries TRBV4-3 and TRBJ1-2; tentatively, D is TRBD1 (6 bases). The CDR3 contains 17 residues. Germline loops: CDR1 LGHNA, CDR2 YSLEER. Trimming stripped 2 bases from V and 6 bases from J, with 22 bases between.

This chain uses TRBV5-1 with TRBJ1-3; D gene uncertain. The germline V gene encodes CDR1 SGHRS and CDR2 YFSETQ. The CDR3 is made up of 14 amino acids. Deletions cut 4 bases from V and 0 bases from J, with 8 bases between. Here the CDR3 reads CASSRSDSGNTIYF. The CDR3 nucleotides are TGCGCCAGCAGCCGGTCAGACTCTGGAAACACCATATATTTT.

A word on this clone: This sample includes further DNA sequences coding for the same CDR3. The rearrangement links TRBV6-6 to TRBJ2-1; D unclear. The CDR3 is made up of 11 amino acids. Trimming removed 2 bases at V and 8 bases at J, with 4 bases between. Germline values: CDR1 MNHNY, CDR2 SVGAGI (reference sequence). Written as DNA, the CDR3 is TGTGCCAGCAGTTACATTGATGAGCAGTTCTTC. Translating gives CASSYIDEQFF.

A note on this clone: This same CDR3 is encoded by further DNA sequences in the sample. This chain uses TRBV18 with TRBJ2-1; 8 nucleotides match TRBD2. Trimming removed 3 bases from V and 2 bases from J; junction bases left unmatched: 6. CDR1 is KGHSH, CDR2 LQKENI, per germline. There are 16 residues in the CDR3. The CDR3 sequence is CASSPPSGGTYNEQFF. The CDR3 DNA reads TGTGCCAGCTCACCTCCAAGCGGGGGAACCTACAATGAGCAGTTCTTC. The full variable domain, rest sourced from reference TRBV18 and TRBJ2-1, is NAGVMQNPRHLVRRRGQEARLRCSPMKGHSHVYWYRQLPEEGLKFMVYLQKENIIDESGMPKERFSAEFPKEGPSILRIQQVVRGDSAAYFCASSPPSGGTYNEQFFGPGTRLTVL.

V usage is TRBV10-1 and J usage is TRBJ2-3; possibly TRBD1 for D (6 bases). Trimming cost V 5 bases and J 4 bases, with 19 bases left between them. CDR1 is WNHNN and CDR2 is SYGVQD in the germline V gene (reference sequence). This CDR3 is 16 amino acids long. The CDR3 coding sequence is TGCGCCAGCAGTTCAGGTGGACAGCTAGATGCAGATACGCAGTATTTT. Amino acid sequence: CASSSGGQLDADTQYF.

The chain is built from TRBV5-6 and TRBJ1-6, with D uncertain. This CDR3 comprises 13 residues. Germline CDR1 reads SGHDT; CDR2 reads YYEEEE. The V end lost 1 base, the J end lost 5 bases, and 4 bases lay between the germline ends. CDR3 in amino acids: CASSLTNNSPLHF. For the CDR3, the DNA is TGTGCCAGCAGCTTGACAAATAATTCACCCCTCCACTTT.

The CDR3 protein is CASSGGGASYNEQFF. The CDR3 DNA follows: TGTGCCAGCAGTGGCGGGGGGGCTTCCTACAATGAGCAGTTCTTC. The rearrangement uses TRBV28 and TRBJ2-1, with TRBD2 matching over 9 bases. This CDR3 contains 15 residues. V lost 5 bases to trimming and J lost 1 base; unmatched junction nucleotides: 3. Germline CDR1 is MDHEN and CDR2 is SYDVKM.

The chain has TRBV9 and TRBJ1-2; D call uncertain. Germline V gives CDR1 SGDLS, CDR2 YYNGEE. The CDR3 has 15 amino acids. Between the trimmed V and J ends, which lost 0 bases and 0 bases, there was a span of 9 bases. Here the CDR3 DNA reads TGTGCCAGCAGCGTAGAGGCGGCAGCTAACTATGGCTACACCTTC. Amino acid sequence: CASSVEAAANYGYTF. The full variable domain, with the rest looked up from reference TRBV9 and TRBJ1-2, is DSGVTQTPKHLITATGQRVTLRCSPRSGDLSVYWYQQSLDQGLQFLIQYYNGEERAKGNILERFSAQQFPDLHSELNLSSLELGDSALYFCASSVEAAANYGYTFGSGTRLTVV.

Comment on this clone: This CDR3 is also generated by other DNA sequences in the sample. The chain recombines TRBV9 with TRBJ1-2, with unresolved D. Germline assignment: CDR1 SGDLS and CDR2 YYNGEE. Trimming removed 0 bases at V and 3 bases at J, with 9 bases between. This CDR3 is 14 amino acids long. The CDR3 nucleotides read TGTGCCAGCAGCGTAGCTAGGGTTGACTATGGCTACACCTTC. As protein: CASSVARVDYGYTF.

The CDR3 loop reads CASTLGTGSYEQYF. DNA for the CDR3: TGTGCCAGCACGTTAGGGACAGGGTCATACGAGCAGTACTTC. The chain has TRBV6-6 and TRBJ2-7, with 9 bases aligning to TRBD1. CDR1 and CDR2 (germline): MNHNY, SVGAGI (reference sequence). V trimming: 7 bases; J trimming: 4 bases; junction bases outside the gene matches: 8. The CDR3 is made up of 14 amino acids.

This rearrangement joins TRBV6-5 to TRBJ2-5; no reliable D call. CDR1 is MNHEY, CDR2 SVGAGI, per germline. This CDR3 region has 13 residues. V was pared by 3 bases and J by 4 bases, with 9 bases between. The CDR3 spells CASSYGQGETQYF. The DNA of the CDR3 is TGTGCCAGCAGTTATGGGCAAGGAGAGACCCAGTACTTC.

Worth noting for this clone: A junction end diverges from the germline sequence, so it may reflect a read error. In nucleotides, the CDR3 is TGTGCCACCAGTAGAGGCCGGGTCACCGGGGAGCTGTTTTTT. Translating gives CATSRGRVTGELFF. V gene TRBV15 combines with J gene TRBJ2-2; D is ambiguous. Germline V gene lookup returns CDR1 LNHNV and CDR2 YYDKDF (reference sequence). This CDR3 is built from 14 residues.